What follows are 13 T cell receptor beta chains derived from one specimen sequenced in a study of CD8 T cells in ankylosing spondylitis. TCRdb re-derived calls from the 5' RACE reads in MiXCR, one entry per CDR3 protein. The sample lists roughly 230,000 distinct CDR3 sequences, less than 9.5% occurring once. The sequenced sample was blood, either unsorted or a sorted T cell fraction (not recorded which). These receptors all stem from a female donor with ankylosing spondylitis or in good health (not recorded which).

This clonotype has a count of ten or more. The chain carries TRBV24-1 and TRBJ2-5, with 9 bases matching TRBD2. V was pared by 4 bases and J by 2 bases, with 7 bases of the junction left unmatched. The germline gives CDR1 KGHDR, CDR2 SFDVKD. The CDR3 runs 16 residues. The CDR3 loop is CATSDKGLARQETQYF. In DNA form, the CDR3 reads TGTGCCACCAGTGACAAAGGACTAGCGAGACAAGAGACCCAGTACTTC.

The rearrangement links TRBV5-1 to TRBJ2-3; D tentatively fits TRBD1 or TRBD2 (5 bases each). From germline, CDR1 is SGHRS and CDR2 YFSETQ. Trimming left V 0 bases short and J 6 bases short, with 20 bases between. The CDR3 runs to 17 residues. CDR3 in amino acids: CASSLGGSRPFWDTQYF. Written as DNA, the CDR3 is TGCGCCAGCAGCTTGGGGGGGTCTAGACCGTTCTGGGATACGCAGTATTTT.

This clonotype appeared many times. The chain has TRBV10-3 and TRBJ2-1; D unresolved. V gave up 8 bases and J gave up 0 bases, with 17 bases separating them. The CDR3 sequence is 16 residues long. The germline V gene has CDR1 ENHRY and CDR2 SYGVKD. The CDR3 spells CAIENRTVSSYNEQFF. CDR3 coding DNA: TGTGCCATCGAGAACCGCACGGTAAGCTCCTACAATGAGCAGTTCTTC.

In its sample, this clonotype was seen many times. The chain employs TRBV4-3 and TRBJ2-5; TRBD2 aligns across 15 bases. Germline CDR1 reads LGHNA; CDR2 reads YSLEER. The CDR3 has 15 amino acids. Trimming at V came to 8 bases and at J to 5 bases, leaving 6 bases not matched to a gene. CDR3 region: CASREGLAGGETQYF. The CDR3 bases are TGCGCCAGCCGAGAGGGACTAGCGGGAGGTGAGACCCAGTACTTC.

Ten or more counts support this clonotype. CDR3 bases: TGCAGCGGGGGACTAGCGGGAGGTGTAGATACGCAGTATTTT. It is translated as CSGGLAGGVDTQYF. This chain connects TRBV29-1 to TRBJ2-3; 15 bases are a match to TRBD2. Germline V gene lookup returns CDR1 SQVTM and CDR2 ANQGSEA. The CDR3 is 14 residues long. V lost 7 bases to trimming and J lost 5 bases; unmatched junction nucleotides: 4.

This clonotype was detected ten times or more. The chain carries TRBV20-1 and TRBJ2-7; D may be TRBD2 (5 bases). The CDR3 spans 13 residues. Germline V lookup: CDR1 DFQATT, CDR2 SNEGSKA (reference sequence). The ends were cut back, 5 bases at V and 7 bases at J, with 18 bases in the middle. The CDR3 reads CSAGQPASGEQYF. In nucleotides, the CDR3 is TGCAGTGCTGGGCAGCCTGCCTCGGGAGAGCAGTACTTC.

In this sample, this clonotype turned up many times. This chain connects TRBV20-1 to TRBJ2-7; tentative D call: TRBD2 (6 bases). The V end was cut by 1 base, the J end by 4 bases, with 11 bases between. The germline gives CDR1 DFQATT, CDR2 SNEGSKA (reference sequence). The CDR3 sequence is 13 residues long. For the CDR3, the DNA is TGCAGTGCTAGAGTTGCGGGAATTTACGAGCAGTACTTC. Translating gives CSARVAGIYEQYF.

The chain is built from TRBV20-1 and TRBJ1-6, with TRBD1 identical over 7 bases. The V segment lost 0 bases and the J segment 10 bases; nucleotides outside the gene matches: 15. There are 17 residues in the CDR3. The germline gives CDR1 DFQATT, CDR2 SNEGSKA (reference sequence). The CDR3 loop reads CSARDREKTGKGSPLHF. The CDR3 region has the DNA TGCAGTGCTAGAGACCGAGAGAAGACAGGGAAGGGCTCACCCCTCCACTTT.

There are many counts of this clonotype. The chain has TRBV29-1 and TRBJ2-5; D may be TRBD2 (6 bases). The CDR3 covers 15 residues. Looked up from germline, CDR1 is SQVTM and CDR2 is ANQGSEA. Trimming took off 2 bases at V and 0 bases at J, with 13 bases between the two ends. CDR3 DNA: TGCAGCGTTGAAAAGGTAGCGGTAAACCAAGAGACCCAGTACTTC. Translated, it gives CSVEKVAVNQETQYF.

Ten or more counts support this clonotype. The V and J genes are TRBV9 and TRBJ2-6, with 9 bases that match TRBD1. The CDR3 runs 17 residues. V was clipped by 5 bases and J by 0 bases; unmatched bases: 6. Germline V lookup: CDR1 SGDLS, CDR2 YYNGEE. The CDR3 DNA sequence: TGTGCCAGCAGGAGACCGGGACAGGGCTCTGGGGCCAACGTCCTGACTTTC. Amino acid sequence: CASRRPGQGSGANVLTF.

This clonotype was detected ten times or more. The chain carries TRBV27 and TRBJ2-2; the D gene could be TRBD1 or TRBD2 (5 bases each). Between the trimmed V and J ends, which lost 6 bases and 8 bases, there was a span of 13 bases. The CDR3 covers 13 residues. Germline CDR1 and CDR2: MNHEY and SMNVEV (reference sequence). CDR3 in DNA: TGTGCCAGCAGCCCCGGGGCTTTAGGGGAGCTGTTTTTT. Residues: CASSPGALGELFF.

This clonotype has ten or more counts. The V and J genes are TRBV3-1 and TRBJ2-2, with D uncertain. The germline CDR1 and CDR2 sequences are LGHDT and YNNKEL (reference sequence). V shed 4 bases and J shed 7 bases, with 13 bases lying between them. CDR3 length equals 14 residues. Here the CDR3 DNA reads TGTGCCAGCAGCCCTCAGCTGTGGGGCGGGGAGCTGTTTTTT. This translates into CASSPQLWGGELFF.

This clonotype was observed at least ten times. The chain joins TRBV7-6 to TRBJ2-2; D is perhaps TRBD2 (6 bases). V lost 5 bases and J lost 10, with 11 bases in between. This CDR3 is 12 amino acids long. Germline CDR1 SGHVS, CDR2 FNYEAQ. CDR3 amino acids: CASSPGLLELFF. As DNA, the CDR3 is TGTGCCAGCAGCCCGGGACTTTTGGAGCTGTTTTTT.